These 30 T cell receptor beta chains share one sample of origin, sequenced in a study of memory CD4+ T cells and cytomegalovirus serostatus. Single viable CD3+CD4+CD8-CD45RO+ cells were sorted as the memory CD4+ T cells. Repertoires were generated with immunoSEQ multiplex PCR, while TCRdb's copy carries only in-frame clones and drops some. The table shows about 45,000 clones, with 76% occurring only once. Input material: memory CD4+ T cells from blood. These receptors originate from an adult in good health and CMV-seronegative.

The chain joins TRBV5-6 to TRBJ1-6; D remains ambiguous. The V end was cut by 4 bases, the J end by 7 bases, with 12 bases between. CDR1 and CDR2 (germline): SGHDT, YYEEEE. The CDR3 spans 14 residues. The CDR3 loop is CASSPDLGNSPLHF. CDR3 in DNA: TGTGCCAGCAGCCCGGACCTAGGCAATTCACCCCTCCACTTT.

The chain joins TRBV5-1 to TRBJ2-7; 7 bases map to TRBD2. The trim removed 4 bases at V and 3 bases at J, leaving 7 bases unmatched. Germline CDR1 is SGHRS and CDR2 is YFSETQ. The CDR3 contains 14 residues. CDR3 DNA sequence: TGCGCCAGCAGCGGGGAGGGGTTCCGCTACGAGCAGTACTTC. Translated: CASSGEGFRYEQYF.

The chain is built from TRBV6-6 and TRBJ2-4; D perhaps matches TRBD2 (5 bases). Trimming removed 6 bases at V and 7 bases at J, with 16 bases between. Germline CDR1 is MNHNY and CDR2 is SVGAGI (reference sequence). The length of the CDR3 is 14 residues. CDR3 region: CASSLLGLTNIQYF. The CDR3 DNA reads TGTGCCAGCAGCCTCCTAGGACTGACGAACATTCAGTACTTC.

The rearrangement links TRBV11-3 to TRBJ2-3, with a possible D match to TRBD2 (5 bases). Germline V gene lookup returns CDR1 SGHNT and CDR2 YENEEA. V dropped 4 bases and J dropped 4 bases, with 12 bases sitting between them. The CDR3 consists of 14 residues. CDR3 coding DNA: TGTGCCAGCAGCTCCTCGGGGTTTCCAGATACGCAGTATTTT. This gives the protein CASSSSGFPDTQYF.

Only one count was recorded for this clone. The rearrangement joins TRBV9 to TRBJ2-3; 7 bases align to TRBD2. There are 15 residues in the CDR3. Germline CDR1 SGDLS, CDR2 YYNGEE. V lost 0 bases and J lost 2; bases outside the gene matches: 3. The CDR3 protein is CASSVEGLYTDTQYF. The CDR3 DNA reads as TGTGCCAGCAGCGTAGAGGGACTATACACAGATACGCAGTATTTT.

V gene TRBV7-9 combines with J gene TRBJ1-4; D gene uncertain. This CDR3 has 16 residues. Germline CDR1 is SEHNR and CDR2 is FQNEAQ (reference sequence). V lost 1 base and J 4 bases, leaving 13 bases between the germline ends. The CDR3 loop reads CASSLGETENNEKLFF. In DNA, the CDR3 is TGTGCCAGCAGCTTAGGCGAGACGGAAAATAATGAAAAACTGTTTTTT.

The V and J genes are TRBV7-9 and TRBJ1-2; D unresolved. V lost 0 bases and J 0 bases, leaving 5 bases between the germline ends. The germline CDR1 and CDR2 sequences are SEHNR and FQNEAQ (reference sequence). This CDR3 spans 14 amino acids. In DNA, the CDR3 is TGTGCCAGCAGCTTAGCTGTGACTAACTATGGCTACACCTTC. Its translation is CASSLAVTNYGYTF.

The rearrangement links TRBV15 to TRBJ1-2; 9 positions match TRBD1. V shed 1 base and J 7 bases; nucleotides not matched to a gene: 10. The germline V gene encodes CDR1 LNHNV and CDR2 YYDKDF (reference sequence). The CDR3 sequence is 16 residues long. CDR3 loop: CATSRGFMGQGSGYTF. In nucleotides, the CDR3 is TGTGCCACCAGCAGAGGTTTTATGGGACAGGGATCTGGCTACACCTTC.

This clone has only a few counts. The genes are TRBV28 and TRBJ2-3; no reliable D call. Between the trimmed V and J ends, which lost 5 bases and 4 bases, there was a span of 10 bases. The CDR3 runs to 13 residues. CDR1 and CDR2 (germline): MDHEN, SYDVKM. CDR3 sequence (DNA): TGTGCCAGCAGTAGACGTGGGGCAGATACGCAGTATTTT. This sequence encodes CASSRRGADTQYF.

This chain links TRBV7-6 with TRBJ1-1; tentative D call: TRBD1 (5 bases). The CDR3 has 13 residues. The germline V gene has CDR1 SGHVS and CDR2 FNYEAQ. Deletions cut 5 bases from V and 1 base from J, with 8 bases between. The CDR3 spells CASSRQQNTEAFF. DNA of the CDR3: TGTGCCAGCAGCCGACAGCAGAACACTGAAGCTTTCTTT.

The rearrangement links TRBV5-4 to TRBJ2-3; D gene unclear. The germline V gene encodes CDR1 SGHNT and CDR2 YYREEE (reference sequence). The CDR3 length is 15 residues. V shed 1 base and J shed 1 base, with 10 bases lying between them. As DNA, the CDR3 is TGTGCCAGCAGCTTGACAAGGGCTGGCACAGATACGCAGTATTTT. Its protein is CASSLTRAGTDTQYF. Full variable domain (missing parts from reference TRBV5-4 and TRBJ2-3): ETGVTQSPTHLIKTRGQQVTLRCSSQSGHNTVSWYQQALGQGPQFIFQYYREEENGRGNFPPRFSGLQFPNYSSELNVNALELDDSALYLCASSLTRAGTDTQYFGPGTRLTVL.

J is TRBJ2-7 and V is TRBV15; D not certain. CDR3 length: 13 residues. CDR1 and CDR2 from the germline V gene are LNHNV and YYDKDF (reference sequence). V lost 5 bases and J lost 5, with 13 bases in between. CDR3 sequence reads: CATSFRAGDEQYF. CDR3 DNA sequence: TGTGCCACCAGCTTCCGGGCCGGAGACGAGCAGTACTTC.

This clone appeared a few times. V and J are TRBV2 and TRBJ1-6, with D possibly TRBD1 on 6 matching bases. V was shortened by 2 bases and J by 7 bases, with 12 bases between the two germline ends. The length of the CDR3 is 15 residues. Germline assignment: CDR1 SNHLY and CDR2 FYNNEI. This chain's CDR3 is CASSERGAVNSPLHF. DNA for the CDR3: TGTGCCAGCAGTGAAAGGGGGGCTGTCAATTCACCCCTCCACTTT.

The chain is built from TRBV2 and TRBJ1-2; D possibly corresponds to TRBD1 (5 bases). V was clipped by 4 bases and J by 8 bases, with 14 bases between them. CDR1 and CDR2 from the germline V gene are SNHLY and FYNNEI. The length of the CDR3 is 13 residues. CDR3 nucleotides: TGTGCCAGCAGTGTTAGGGACTTAGGCGGCTACACCTTC. Its protein product is CASSVRDLGGYTF.

The rearrangement links TRBV2 to TRBJ2-5; TRBD1 matches at 9 bases. This CDR3 has 14 residues. The junction had 6 bases not matched to a gene; V was cut back by 5 bases and J by 5 bases. Germline CDR1 reads SNHLY; CDR2 reads FYNNEI. The CDR3 DNA follows: TGTGCCAGCAGTTTACAGGGGGCTCGGGAGACCCAGTACTTC. This encodes CASSLQGARETQYF.

This clone was seen once. The V and J genes are TRBV19 and TRBJ1-6, with unresolved D. The germline V gene has CDR1 LNHDA and CDR2 SQIVND (reference sequence). The CDR3 consists of 13 residues. V was shortened by 1 base and J by 8 bases, with 6 bases between the two germline ends. This chain's CDR3 is CASSIGKDSPLHF. Written as DNA, the CDR3 is TGTGCCAGTAGTATAGGGAAGGATTCACCCCTCCACTTT. The whole variable domain, remainder taken from reference TRBV19 and TRBJ1-6, is DGGITQSPKYLFRKEGQNVTLSCEQNLNHDAMYWYRQDPGQGLRLIYYSQIVNDFQKGDIAEGYSVSREKKESFPLTVTSAQKNPTAFYLCASSIGKDSPLHFGNGTRLTVT.

The rearrangement joins TRBV5-4 to TRBJ2-3; 8 positions agree with TRBD1. Germline CDR1 reads SGHNT; CDR2 reads YYREEE (reference sequence). The CDR3 runs 14 residues. V was pared by 4 bases and J by 3 bases, with 4 bases of the junction left unmatched. The CDR3 is CASSLRTGTDTQYF. CDR3 nucleotide sequence: TGTGCCAGCAGCCTTCGGACAGGGACAGATACGCAGTATTTT.

This clone has just a few counts. V is TRBV30 and J is TRBJ1-3; weak D call: TRBD1 (6 bases). The CDR3 is made up of 15 amino acids. The ends were cut back, 4 bases at V and 0 bases at J, with 13 bases in the middle. Germline V gene lookup returns CDR1 GTSNPN and CDR2 SVGIG (reference sequence). CDR3 nucleotide sequence: TGTGCCTGGAACCCCCAGGACAGCTCTGGAAACACCATATATTTT. Amino acids: CAWNPQDSSGNTIYF.

The rearrangement links TRBV7-9 to TRBJ2-1, with 10 bases that match TRBD2. Trimming removed 4 bases from V and 8 bases from J; junction bases left unmatched: 8. CDR1 and CDR2 (germline): SEHNR, FQNEAQ (reference sequence). This CDR3 contains 15 residues. CDR3 loop: CASSSKRGGFDEQFF. The DNA for the CDR3 is TGTGCCAGCAGCTCTAAGCGGGGGGGCTTCGATGAGCAGTTCTTC.

J is TRBJ2-5 and V is TRBV6-6, with 11 bases that match TRBD2. This CDR3 region has 16 residues. With 4 bases clipped from V and 4 bases from J, the junction kept 8 bases outside the gene matches. Germline CDR1 is MNHNY and CDR2 is SVGAGI (reference sequence). CDR3 sequence reads: CASSSRTSGPLETQYF. CDR3 DNA: TGTGCCAGCAGTTCCCGGACTAGCGGGCCTCTAGAGACCCAGTACTTC.

This clone occurred a few times. The chain carries TRBV28 and TRBJ1-2; TRBD1 agrees at 7 bases. In germline, CDR1 is MDHEN, CDR2 SYDVKM. Trimming at V came to 6 bases and at J to 8 bases, leaving 9 bases not matched to a gene. This CDR3 contains 13 residues. The CDR3 is CASSTDRAGGYTF. CDR3 coding DNA: TGTGCCAGCAGCACCGACAGGGCGGGCGGCTACACCTTC.

The chain uses TRBV18 and TRBJ1-3; tentative D call: TRBD1 (5 bases). CDR1 KGHSH and CDR2 LQKENI come from the germline V gene. The CDR3 loop spans 20 amino acids. The V gene lost 0 bases and the J gene lost 2 bases, with 23 bases spanning the gap. The CDR3 DNA follows: TGTGCCAGCTCACCACCTCTGTTCTCGCGTGGGGCTGCGGCTGGAAACACCATATATTTT. It yields the protein CASSPPLFSRGAAAGNTIYF. The whole variable domain, remainder taken from reference TRBV18 and TRBJ1-3, is NAGVMQNPRHLVRRRGQEARLRCSPMKGHSHVYWYRQLPEEGLKFMVYLQKENIIDESGMPKERFSAEFPKEGPSILRIQQVVRGDSAAYFCASSPPLFSRGAAAGNTIYFGEGSWLTVV.

In its sample, this clone was seen once. The chain is built from TRBV6-1 and TRBJ1-4; D call uncertain. CDR1 and CDR2 from the germline V gene are MNHNS and SASEGT. CDR3 length: 15 residues. Trimming cost V 3 bases and J 5 bases, with 13 bases left between them. The DNA for the CDR3 is TGTGCCAGCAGTGATATGGAGGGCGGAAATGAAAAACTGTTTTTT. This sequence encodes CASSDMEGGNEKLFF.

The V gene is TRBV4-2, the J gene TRBJ2-7, with 11 bases aligning to TRBD1. The CDR3 covers 14 residues. Germline CDR1 LGHNA, CDR2 YNFKEQ. Trimming removed 3 bases from V and 3 bases from J; junction bases left unmatched: 1. CDR3 nucleotide sequence: TGTGCCAGCAGCCAGGGACAGGGGGACTACGAGCAGTACTTC. Translated: CASSQGQGDYEQYF.

In its sample, this clone was seen a few times. The chain couples TRBV2 to TRBJ2-3; D not certain. The CDR3 runs to 13 residues. Trimming stripped 6 bases from V and 5 bases from J, with 12 bases between. Germline V gives CDR1 SNHLY, CDR2 FYNNEI. In DNA form, the CDR3 reads TGTGCCAGCAGCCCTATCCCTATAGATACGCAGTATTTT. Translated: CASSPIPIDTQYF.

There are a few counts of this clone. J is TRBJ2-2 and V is TRBV6-5, with 10 bases identical to TRBD2. This CDR3 contains 15 residues. V gave up 10 bases and J gave up 7 bases; unmatched junction bases: 12. Per germline, CDR1 MNHEY and CDR2 SVGAGI. The CDR3 DNA reads TGTGCCACCAGGGACAGCGGGGGGGCGAACGGGGAGCTGTTTTTT. Residues: CATRDSGGANGELFF.

The CDR3: CASSLDLLQGRETQYF. The CDR3 nucleotides read TGTGCCAGCAGCTTAGATTTGTTACAGGGGCGTGAGACCCAGTACTTC. The J gene is TRBJ2-5, the V gene TRBV11-3; 7 bases align to TRBD1. The CDR3 has 16 residues. V shed 0 bases and J 5 bases; nucleotides not matched to a gene: 9. CDR1 SGHNT and CDR2 YENEEA come from the germline V gene.

This clone was seen a handful of times. The germline gene is not matched at one end of the junction; a read error may be the cause. The CDR3 loop reads CPRAKRGVQPQHF. The CDR3 bases are TGCCCCCGGGCCAAAAGGGGAGTTCAGCCCCAGCATTTT. The gene calls are TRBV27 and TRBJ1-5; TRBD1 might be the D (5 bases). The CDR3 consists of 13 residues. Germline CDR1 reads MNHEY; CDR2 reads SMNVEV (reference sequence).

This clone was seen only once. The chain has TRBV6-6 and TRBJ1-1; D call uncertain. This CDR3 is built from 14 residues. Trimming removed 6 bases at V and 5 bases at J, with 16 bases between. Germline loops: CDR1 MNHNY, CDR2 SVGAGI (reference sequence). CDR3: CASSSPGKTTEAFF. The CDR3 bases are TGTGCCAGCAGCTCTCCGGGAAAGACAACTGAAGCTTTCTTT.

V gene TRBV6-1 combines with J gene TRBJ1-1, with no clear D. The length of the CDR3 is 13 residues. Germline loops: CDR1 MNHNS, CDR2 SASEGT. The V and J ends lost 3 bases and 1 base respectively, with 6 bases between them. The CDR3 spells CASSDQRNTEAFF. CDR3 DNA: TGTGCCAGCAGTGATCAGAGGAACACTGAAGCTTTCTTT.